The clone carrying this TCR beta chain was picked up many times. Its specificity is unknown. Lactation, pregnancy, other autoimmune disease or uncontrolled infection led to exclusion of patients. Used for diagnoses were clinical symptoms, serum thyroxine and TRAb, thyroid ultrasound and orbital computed tomography. These data are taken from a study of T cells in Graves' hyperthyroidism and ophthalmopathy. Study-wide background: The blood sample was taken at first diagnosis, before treatment began. Study-wide findings and caveats: The model predicted ophthalmopathy a median approximately 6.3 months before onset.

There were TCR beta CDR3 regions amplified from RNA transcripts. Primed by the HTBI set, a first-round RT-PCR was run on the TCR CDR3. A single record per CDR3 protein comes from TCRdb applying MiXCR to the multiplex PCR reads. This sample has 700,000 to 850,000 distinct CDR3 sequences, with over 35% found just once. V lost 5 bases and J lost 4; bases outside the gene matches: 9. The CDR3 has 15 residues. Germline lookup yields CDR1 SGHVS and CDR2 FNYEAQ. This chain links TRBV7-6 with TRBJ2-7, with 9 positions matching TRBD1. Sequenced material: blood. This clonotype originated in a woman between 35 and 50 years old with Graves' hyperthyroidism. The CDR3 loop reads CASSLGTGSGYEQYF. Written as DNA, the CDR3 is TGTGCCAGCAGCCTGGGGACAGGGTCAGGGTACGAGCAGTACTTC.